The 7 T cell receptor beta chains listed next were all sequenced from one sample in a study of cytomegalovirus exposure and HLA in healthy donors (dated by TCRdb to 2015 to 2018). Library preparation used the immunoSEQ multiplex PCR assay. For the multiplex PCR, a mixture combining 60 forward primers for TCR Vbeta segments and 13 reverse primers for TCR Jbeta segments was used. Not all clones reach the TCRdb copy of this immuneACCESS table, which keeps in-frame sequences only. Checked studies attribute under half of the gap to unresolved V genes and leave the rest unexplained. This sample gives 100,000 to 150,000 clones in total; 60% to 80% of them show up just once. More than 2.5% of the sample is taken by the ten largest. The source material was PBMCs. The receptor source for this set is a woman aged 50 to 60 in good health and CMV-seronegative.

The rearrangement joins TRBV30 to TRBJ2-7; 11 nucleotides agree with TRBD2. Germline lookup yields CDR1 GTSNPN and CDR2 SVGIG (reference sequence). CDR3 size: 15 residues. The V segment lost 3 bases and the J segment 3 bases; nucleotides outside the gene matches: 7. CDR3 bases: TGTGCCTGGAGCGGGACTAGCGGAACCTACTACGAGCAGTACTTC. Translating it yields CAWSGTSGTYYEQYF.

As to this clone: A junction end diverges from the germline sequence, so it may reflect a read error. The same CDR3 also results from other DNA sequences found in this sample. The rearrangement joins TRBV7-2 to TRBJ2-3; TRBD1 agrees at 10 bases. The CDR3 is 16 residues long. Germline lookup yields CDR1 SGHTA and CDR2 FQGNSA. The CDR3 spells CASSLGGTGATDTQYF. CDR3 DNA: TGTGCCAGCAGCTTAGGGGGGACAGGGGCCACAGATACACAGTATTTT.

The chain's CDR3 is CASSIFRDTQYF. In nucleotides, the CDR3 is TGTGCCAGCAGTATTTTTCGGGATACGCAGTATTTT. This sequence joins TRBV6-1 and TRBJ2-3; the D is unclear. This CDR3 contains 12 residues. The V end lost 5 bases, the J end lost 6 bases, and 9 bases lay between the germline ends. Germline loops: CDR1 MNHNS, CDR2 SASEGT.

The rearrangement links TRBV6-4 to TRBJ2-5; tentative D call: TRBD1 (5 bases). V lost 5 bases and J lost 4, with 11 bases in between. The CDR3 length is 13 residues. Per the germline V gene, CDR1 is MRHNA and CDR2 is SNTAGT. For the CDR3, the DNA is TGTGCCAGCAGTCCCAGGGCATTAGAGACCCAGTACTTC. It is translated as CASSPRALETQYF.

V and J are TRBV5-4 and TRBJ1-1, with a tentative D call TRBD1 (5 bases). V gave up 4 bases and J gave up 1 base, with 23 bases separating them. CDR1 is SGHNT, CDR2 YYREEE, per germline (reference sequence). This CDR3 contains 18 residues. The CDR3 loop reads CASSLPYGAPSGNTEAFF. CDR3 coding DNA: TGTGCCAGCAGCCTTCCATATGGGGCACCCTCGGGGAACACTGAAGCTTTCTTT.

This clone was counted only a few times. Here the CDR3 reads CASSLEAGGWETQYF. In DNA, the CDR3 is TGTGCCAGCAGCTTAGAGGCGGGCGGTTGGGAGACCCAGTACTTC. J is TRBJ2-5 and V is TRBV11-3, with D maybe TRBD2 (5 bases). V gave up 0 bases and J gave up 5 bases, with 13 bases separating them. The CDR3 runs 15 residues. Germline-derived CDR1 and CDR2 are SGHNT and YENEEA. Complete variable domain (other parts from reference TRBV11-3 and TRBJ2-5): EAGVVQSPRYKIIEKKQPVAFWCNPISGHNTLYWYLQNLGQGPELLIRYENEEAVDDSQLPKDRFSAERLKGVDSTLKIQPAELGDSAVYLCASSLEAGGWETQYFGPGTRLLVL.

This chain links TRBV2 with TRBJ2-1, with D tentatively TRBD2 (5 bases). Trimming shortened V by 2 bases and J by 7 bases, and 18 bases separated the two germline ends. Germline V gene data show CDR1 as SNHLY and CDR2 as FYNNEI. CDR3 length equals 16 residues. In DNA form, the CDR3 reads TGTGCCAGCAGTGAAATGCTCGGGGAATTAGATAATGAGCAGTTCTTC. It specifies CASSEMLGELDNEQFF.